This T cell receptor beta chain was documented in a study of tissue T cells after allogeneic stem cell transplantation. Study observations and caveats: Within patients, tissue anatomy strongly shaped TCR repertoire composition.

Sequencing of TCRbeta CDR3 at survey depth gave sequences and template counts. Sequencing was performed with immunoSEQ multiplex PCR; in TCRdb, only in-frame clones are kept and a portion is missing. The sample lists roughly 4,000 clones, 45% to 60% occurring once. In this sample, this clone turned up a few times. Its target is not known. Gene names are the mouse ones. The read halts 1 residue ahead of the CDR3 end, with the missing end drawn from the germline J gene. Indicated time point: mouse harvest day 7 after allogeneic transplant. Each mouse received 10^7 T-cell-depleted marrow cells plus 10^6 splenic CD5+ T cells by tail vein. Trimming shortened V by 1 base and J by 4 bases, and 5 bases separated the two germline ends. Germline values: CDR1 LGHNA, CDR2 YNLKQL (reference sequence). The length of the CDR3 is 12 residues.

The sequence came from a female BALB/c mouse given C57BL/6 T cells with graft-versus-host disease after an allogeneic hematopoietic cell transplant. Sequencing was performed on lymph node tissue. V usage is TRBV5 and J usage is TRBJ2-7; D remains unclear. This CDR3 is CASSQVGYEQYF. Incomplete CDR3 DNA: TGTGCCAGCAGCCAAGTAGGGTATGAACAGTAC.